One and the same sample provided the 9 T cell receptor beta chains below, sequenced in a study of CD4 T cell repertoires in COVID-19. Their cognate antigens are unknown. TCRdb keeps only in-frame clones here, not all; method: immunoSEQ multiplex PCR. This table holds about 1,700 clones, roughly 16% found once. Specimen: memory CD4+ T cells, cultured in vitro, collected after recovery from COVID-19. The receptor source for this set is a human donor who had COVID-19.

The sample holds a few counts of this clone. The chain couples TRBV20-1 to TRBJ2-1; D call uncertain. CDR1 DFQATT and CDR2 SNEGSKA come from the germline V gene (reference sequence). CDR3 length: 10 residues. V gave up 4 bases and J gave up 6 bases, with 4 bases separating them. For the CDR3, the DNA is TGCAGTGCTACGGGCAATGAGCAGTTCTTC. It specifies CSATGNEQFF.

Note on this clone: Distinct nucleotide sequences in the sample also encode this CDR3. The V call is TRBV5-1, the J call TRBJ2-3, with 8 positions matching TRBD2. The CDR3 has 15 amino acids. V was pared by 4 bases and J by 0 bases, with 4 bases of the junction left unmatched. Germline CDR1 reads SGHRS; CDR2 reads YFSETQ. CDR3 in amino acids: CASSPPGGSTDTQYF. The CDR3 nucleotides are TGCGCCAGCAGCCCTCCGGGGGGGAGCACAGATACGCAGTATTTT.

This clone came up a few times. The sample holds other DNA sequences that translate to the same CDR3. The chain uses TRBV12-3 or TRBV12-4 and TRBJ2-5; D is unresolved. V was trimmed by 5 bases and J by 1 base, leaving 8 bases between them. The CDR3 contains 13 residues. In nucleotides, the CDR3 is TGTGCCAGCAGTCCCGGCCTCCAAGAGACCCAGTACTTC. Its translation: CASSPGLQETQYF.

By sample share, this clone is large (0.1 to 1%). V usage is TRBV4-1 and J usage is TRBJ1-2, with TRBD1 identical over 7 bases. The CDR3 is 13 residues long. Unmatched junction bases numbered 2, after V lost 1 base and J lost 6 bases. CDR1 and CDR2 from the germline V gene are MGHRA and YSYEKL. The chain's CDR3 is CASSQGRGDGYTF. The CDR3 DNA reads TGCGCCAGCAGCCAAGGCAGGGGGGATGGCTACACCTTC.

This clone is termed medium-sized. V usage is TRBV14 and J usage is TRBJ1-2, with 11 positions matching TRBD1. This CDR3 is built from 15 residues. Losses at the gene ends were 2 bases for V and 8 bases for J; bases not matched to a gene: 7. Looked up from germline, CDR1 is SGHDN and CDR2 is FVKESK. This CDR3 is CASSQRTGGLRGYTF. The CDR3 DNA sequence: TGTGCCAGCAGCCAACGGACAGGGGGCTTGAGAGGCTACACCTTC. Filled out from reference TRBV14 and TRBJ1-2, the complete variable domain reads EAGVTQFPSHSVIEKGQTVTLRCDPISGHDNLYWYRRVMGKEIKFLLHFVKESKQDESGMPNNRFLAERTGGTYSTLKVQPAELEDSGVYFCASSQRTGGLRGYTFGSGTRLTVV.

This clone was picked up a small number of times. The gene calls are TRBV11-2 and TRBJ1-1, with no clear D. This CDR3 spans 13 amino acids. V was cut by 5 bases and J by 2 bases, with 9 bases left in between. Germline CDR1 and CDR2: SGHAT and FQNNGV. CDR3 DNA: TGTGCCAGCAGCCGGGATATTAACACTGAAGCTTTCTTT. Residues: CASSRDINTEAFF.

This clone is categorized as medium-sized. The V gene is TRBV28, the J gene TRBJ1-5; no clear D. The germline CDR1 and CDR2 sequences are MDHEN and SYDVKM. V was trimmed by 6 bases and J by 4 bases, leaving 13 bases between them. This CDR3 is 14 amino acids long. As DNA, the CDR3 is TGTGCCAGCAGGGTTTATTCACGTAATCAGCCCCAGCATTTT. Protein: CASRVYSRNQPQHF.

In its sample, this clone ranks as medium-sized (0.01 to 0.1%). The V and J genes are TRBV28 and TRBJ2-7, with 7 positions matching TRBD1. The germline V gene encodes CDR1 MDHEN and CDR2 SYDVKM. With V trimmed by 7 bases and J by 6 bases, 6 bases remained unmatched. The CDR3 loop spans 12 amino acids. In DNA, the CDR3 is TGTGCCAGCATGTTGACAGGGACCGAGCAGTACTTC. Encoded protein: CASMLTGTEQYF.

Judged by abundance, this clone is medium-sized. CDR3 sequence (DNA): TGTGCCAGCAGCTCACGACAGGGGGCCTACTATGGCTACACCTTC. This encodes CASSSRQGAYYGYTF. V is TRBV7-3 and J is TRBJ1-2, with TRBD1 identical over 10 bases. Per germline, CDR1 SGHTA and CDR2 FQGTGA. Trimming took 4 bases from V and 3 from J; bases not matched to a gene: 5. The CDR3 contains 15 residues.